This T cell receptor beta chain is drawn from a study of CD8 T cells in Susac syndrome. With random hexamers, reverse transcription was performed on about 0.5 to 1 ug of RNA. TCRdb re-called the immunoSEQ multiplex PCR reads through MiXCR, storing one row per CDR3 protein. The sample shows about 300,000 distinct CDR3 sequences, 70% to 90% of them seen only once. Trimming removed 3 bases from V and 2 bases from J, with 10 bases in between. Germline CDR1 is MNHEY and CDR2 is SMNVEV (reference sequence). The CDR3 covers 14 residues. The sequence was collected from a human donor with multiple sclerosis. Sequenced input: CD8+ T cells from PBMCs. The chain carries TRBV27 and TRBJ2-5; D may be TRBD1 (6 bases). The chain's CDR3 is CASSFRTAQETQYF. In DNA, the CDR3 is TGTGCCAGCAGTTTTCGGACAGCGCAAGAGACCCAGTACTTC.